Presented here are 5 T cell receptor beta chains from one specimen sequenced in a study of human T cells and chemical hapten exposure. TCRdb re-called the RACE reads with MiXCR, one entry per CDR3 protein. The table has tens of thousands of distinct CDR3 sequences, around 9.5% seen once. Time point specified: pre-sensitization, week 0. Regarding treatment: therapeutic diphenylcyclopropenone sensitization with weekly scalp DPC. The starting material was whole blood, obtained in connection with sensitization to the hapten diphenylcyclopropenone (DPC). The receptors come from a woman in her 40s with alopecia areata. Some clones in this sample may be carry-over from other donors' samples.

In this sample, this clonotype turned up many times. The chain links TRBV4-2 to TRBJ1-1; D remains unclear. Germline-derived CDR1 and CDR2 are LGHNA and YNFKEQ. V was shortened by 0 bases and J by 1 base, with 12 bases between the two germline ends. This CDR3 is built from 16 residues. CDR3 amino acids: CASSQDLRSQNTEAFF. CDR3 coding DNA: TGTGCCAGCAGCCAAGATCTGCGTTCCCAGAACACTGAAGCTTTCTTT.

V and J are TRBV7-9 and TRBJ1-1; weak D call: TRBD1 (5 bases). The germline gives CDR1 SEHNR, CDR2 FQNEAQ (reference sequence). This CDR3 has 13 residues. Trimming removed 5 bases from V and 11 bases from J, with 18 bases in between. The CDR3 bases are TGTGCCAGCAGCCTAGTCTGGGGGGGAGAGGCTTTCTTT. As protein: CASSLVWGGEAFF.

The chain combines TRBV21-1 with TRBJ1-4; the table calls TRBD1, which could not be checked here. TRBV21-1 is annotated as a pseudogene. The CDR3 has 15 residues. The CDR3 region is CASSKHAGGEEKLFF. The CDR3 region has the DNA TGTGCCAGCAGCAAACATGCAGGGGGTGAGGAAAAACTGTTTTTT.

In its sample, this clonotype was seen many times. The chain recombines TRBV11-1 with TRBJ2-1; D might be TRBD1 (6 bases). Germline V gene lookup returns CDR1 SGHAT and CDR2 FQDESV (reference sequence). The CDR3 sequence is 18 residues long. With 1 base removed from V and 6 bases from J, the gap between germline ends came to 22 bases. CDR3 loop: CASSLVGVTGPHFNEQFF. The CDR3 DNA reads as TGTGCCAGCAGCTTAGTAGGGGTGACAGGACCCCATTTCAATGAGCAGTTCTTC.

This clonotype was seen many times. The J gene is TRBJ2-7, the V gene TRBV6-1, with no clear D. The length of the CDR3 is 12 residues. The V and J ends lost 5 bases and 5 bases respectively, with 10 bases between them. CDR1 is MNHNS, CDR2 SASEGT, per germline. The CDR3 DNA reads TGTGCCAGCAGTCCGCGCCTGGACGAGCAGTACTTC. This codes for CASSPRLDEQYF.